Listed below are T cell receptor beta chains from one sample, sequenced in a study of OX40 agonist ivuxolimab in advanced cancers. TCRdb's copy holds only in-frame clones and misses some; the assay was immunoSEQ multiplex PCR. This table has about 58,000 clones, about 90% appearing once. The source material was CD4+ or CD8+ T cells sorted from blood, sampled in a trial of the OX40 agonist ivuxolimab. Receptors originate from an adult with an advanced solid tumor such as melanoma, head and neck, liver or kidney cancer. Both conserved end residues are part of each CDR3. Each record gives: J gene, V gene, clone size, D gene, CDR3 protein, CDR3 DNA. The D gene is left open where the match is weak. Where a row states a size, it is once, few, many or the class of an expanded clone; other rows omit it.

>TRBJ1-3|TRBV28|.|.
CASTTGRHSGNTIYF
TGTGCCAGCACCACGGGTCGGCACTCTGGAAACACCATATATTTT
>TRBJ2-7|TRBV5-6|.|.
CASSLAYGDGGPYEQYF
TGTGCCAGCAGCTTGGCCTACGGTGATGGGGGTCCCTACGAGCAGTACTTC
>TRBJ2-1|TRBV28|.|.
CASSLGLSSYNEQFF
TGTGCCAGCAGTTTAGGTCTGAGCTCCTACAATGAGCAGTTCTTC
>TRBJ1-2|TRBV19|once|TRBD1
CASRPGQGAYGYTF
TGTGCCAGTAGGCCGGGACAGGGGGCCTATGGCTACACCTTC
>TRBJ2-7|TRBV11-2|.|.
CASSLDERWVYEQYF
TGTGCCAGCAGCTTAGATGAGCGGTGGGTCTACGAGCAGTACTTC
>TRBJ2-1|TRBV21-1|.|.
CASSPGGPQGPRPREQFF
TGTGCCAGCAGCCCCGGTGGTCCCCAGGGCCCGAGGCCTCGGGAGCAGTTCTTC
>TRBJ2-1|TRBV6-1|.|TRBD1
CASRATGTTYNEQFF
TGTGCCAGCAGAGCGACAGGGACCACCTACAATGAGCAGTTCTTC
>TRBJ2-3|TRBV30|.|TRBD2
CAWRGLAGLTLDTQYF
TGTGCCTGGAGGGGGCTGGCGGGACTAACACTAGATACGCAGTATTTT
>TRBJ2-7|TRBV4-1|.|.
CASSQGVGRSYEQYF
TGCGCCAGCAGCCAAGGGGTAGGGAGATCCTACGAGCAGTACTTC
>TRBJ2-6|TRBV27|.|.
CASRMLSSGANVLTF
TGTGCCAGCAGGATGTTGAGCTCTGGGGCCAACGTCCTGACTTTC
>TRBJ2-1|TRBV5-8|.|.
CASSFRGYNEQFF
TGTGCCAGCAGCTTTCGCGGTTACAATGAGCAGTTCTTC
>TRBJ2-6|TRBV7-3|.|.
CASSLTSQFAGANVLTF
TGTGCCAGCAGCTTAACAAGTCAGTTTGCTGGGGCCAACGTCCTGACTTTC
>TRBJ1-1|TRBV19|.|.
CASSPGGTEAFF
TGTGCCAGTAGCCCAGGTGGGACTGAAGCTTTCTTT
>TRBJ2-1|TRBV5-6|.|.
CASSLDPSNEQFF
TGTGCCAGCAGCTTGGACCCGTCCAATGAGCAGTTCTTC
>TRBJ2-7|TRBV9|.|TRBD1
CASSVVGQHAPYEQYF
TGTGCCAGCAGCGTAGTGGGACAGCACGCTCCATACGAGCAGTACTTC
>TRBJ2-7|TRBV7-2|once|TRBD1
CASSLDRGNYEQYF
TGTGCCAGCAGCCTTGACAGGGGTAACTACGAGCAGTACTTC
>TRBJ2-1|TRBV19|.|TRBD2
CASSPGLAGERPYNEQFF
TGTGCCAGTAGCCCGGGACTAGCGGGAGAACGGCCCTACAATGAGCAGTTCTTC
>TRBJ2-7|TRBV30|.|.
CAWSGGGGLEQYF
TGTGCCTGGAGTGGAGGCGGAGGGCTCGAGCAGTACTTC
>TRBJ2-1|TRBV2|.|TRBD2
CASSEIHSGDYNEQFF
TGTGCCAGCAGTGAAATCCACAGCGGGGACTACAATGAGCAGTTCTTC
>TRBJ1-5|TRBV6-5|once|.
CASSYGGPFNQPQHF
TGTGCCAGCAGTTACGGGGGACCCTTCAATCAGCCCCAGCATTTT
>TRBJ2-5|TRBV5-6|once|.
CASSLDVRGAETQYF
TGTGCCAGCAGCTTGGACGTTCGCGGGGCGGAGACCCAGTACTTC
>TRBJ2-5|TRBV21-1|.|.
CASSATSRRGETQYF
TGTGCCAGCAGCGCGACATCAAGGAGAGGGGAGACCCAGTACTTC
>TRBJ2-7|TRBV6-1|.|.
CASSRDDYEQYF
TGTGCCAGCAGCCGGGATGACTACGAGCAGTACTTC
>TRBJ1-2|TRBV6-5|.|.
CASSYSGLGYGYTF
TGTGCCAGCAGTTACTCGGGCCTTGGATATGGCTACACCTTC
>TRBJ2-1|TRBV5-4|.|TRBD1
CASSWTGSSYNEQFF
TGTGCCAGCAGCTGGACAGGTAGCAGTTACAATGAGCAGTTCTTC
>TRBJ2-1|TRBV29-1|.|.
CSVGSGLRGEQFF
TGCAGCGTAGGGAGCGGACTACGCGGTGAGCAGTTCTTC
>TRBJ2-1|TRBV9|.|.
CASSPRGQGSGLAPNEQFF
TGTGCCAGCAGCCCCCGGGGACAGGGGTCGGGACTAGCCCCCAATGAGCAGTTCTTC